This TCR beta chain derives from a study of shared clonotypes between healthy human individuals (dated by TCRdb to the early 2020s). Background on the whole study: Three men and two women, aged 18 to 49 years, made up the cohort. To increase sequencing depth and limit assay-specific biases, TCR repertoire library preparation and sequencing were carried out by different laboratories using diverse techniques. Between about 0.94 and 8.9 billion PBMCs per donor were obtained by leukapheresis. For each donor, three plates each were used for CD4 naive and CD4 memory, two plates were used for CD8 naive, and one plate was used for CD8 memory. To estimate repertoire size and how much clonotype sharing occurs between individuals, the study deeply sequenced the blood TCR repertoires of several healthy adults. Points the paper makes about the study in general: Rarefaction of sorted-subset datasets indicated incomplete sequencing despite the large sequencing depth. Compared with non-shared clonotypes, the clonotypes found in all four sorted-subset donors had higher generation probabilities. Naive subsets generally had larger estimated clonotype richness than memory subsets did. Approximately 4.8% of naive CD4, around 3.5% of naive CD8, approximately 2.2% of memory CD4, and 0.35% to 0.4% of memory CD8 clonotypes were shared across several donors. Pairwise subsampling indicated that sequencing depth was expected to affect the degree of clonotype sharing among donors. Sampling was restricted to blood, and TCR repertoires in tissues likely differ from the TCR repertoires found in blood. Because the study included a small number of donors, the genetic and exposure-history diversity represented was limited.

The donors were healthy, HIV-negative adults who had no recently reported acute infections or vaccinations. Every donor was a Caucasian adult residing in Nashville, Tennessee, USA. CD4+ T cells were enriched by magnetic negative selection, after which naive cells were positively selected on CD45RA and the negative fraction was taken as the memory subset. Blood was obtained by leukapheresis, after which PBMCs were separated by Ficoll-Histopaque density gradient centrifugation and cryopreserved in liquid nitrogen vapor phase. Analytical flow cytometry was used to check the purity and quantity of each magnetically sorted T cell population. Each sorted fraction had its genomic DNA isolated and then quantified by UV absorbance on a Nanodrop 2000c. Using the deep immunoSEQ assay, multiplex PCR amplified TCR CDR3 regions from genomic DNA. Genomic DNA extracted from each cell subset was distributed evenly over all wells of several immunoSEQ 96-well plates, and each plate served as one replicate. For sorted subsets, each replicate PCR was loaded with 200 ng genomic DNA, equivalent to approximately 27,000 T cell genomes. Purified libraries were quantified with a Qubit 3.0 fluorometer, sized on a Bioanalyzer 2100, and re-quantified with the KAPA Library Quantification kit. Each immunoSEQ 96-well plate was sequenced on its own single-read 150-cycle Illumina NextSeq 550 flow cell. Regarding the original processing steps: Because only junctional sequences without quality scores were contained in the immunoSEQ output, filtering matching that applied to full-length reads could not be performed. To assign V/J genes and CDR3, sequences were annotated using PyIR, a Python wrapper for IgBLAST v1.9, with IMGT germline references. Any read was removed if the V/J assignment was weak (E-value above 1e-6), the CDR3 was missing, or the read contained stop codons, out-of-frame junctions, or ambiguous translated residues. V3J clonotypes were defined as sequences sharing the same inferred V gene, J gene, and CDR3 amino acid sequence. Percentage overlap between repertoires was calculated by dividing the number of shared unique clonotypes by the size of the smaller repertoire. Three approaches were used to assess repertoire richness: RTK rarefaction, the Chao1 estimator, and Recon v2.1 estimates of unobserved clonotypes. Generation probabilities for all TCRbeta clonotypes obtained by the gDNA method from a handful of donors were computed using OLGA. TCRdb's version of the immuneACCESS table is confined to in-frame rearrangements and falls short of the full clone set. An unresolved V gene accounts for under half of the shortfall where checked; the remainder is of unknown origin. From that table come the V and J calls and clone size; the DNA was used to work out D and trimming. The sample yields 2 million or so clones; roughly 96% were counted once. The ten most abundant clones make up around 0.13% of the sample.

Via the germline V gene, CDR1 is SGHRS and CDR2 YFSETQ. The CDR3 covers 15 residues, taking in both the cysteine and the phenylalanine. The retained sequence is limited to the CDR3, 45 bases, with the frame set at the first base. The V end gives up 4 bases and the J end 2 bases, leaving 7 bases in the junction not matched to a gene. Comment on this clone: Its antigen is currently not known. It has no much larger one-base neighbor in the sample; base qualities were not kept.

The chain is assembled from TRBV5-1 and TRBJ2-3, and 7 bases in between align with TRBD2. Sequencing was carried out using naive CD4+ T cells sorted from blood. The cell subset or site label for this specimen denotes: CD45RA+ positively selected. The TCR comes from a man aged 18 to 30 in good health. The DNA is as follows: TGCGCCAGCAGCAGTGGACTAGAGGTCACAGATACGCAGTATTTT. This sequence encodes CASSSGLEVTDTQYF.